This entry lists 14 T cell receptor beta chains sequenced from one sample in a study of control samples from healthy donors and cancer patients. The protocol was immunoSEQ multiplex PCR, while the TCRdb copy is restricted to in-frame clones and leaves out a portion. The data show about 150,000 clones, 80% to 95% seen once. The sample was blood. Receptors were obtained from a man aged 18 to 29 in good health.

The chain has TRBV15 and TRBJ1-2; D gene ambiguous. V dropped 3 bases and J dropped 4 bases, with 15 bases sitting between them. The CDR3 extends over 15 amino acids. The germline V gene has CDR1 LNHNV and CDR2 YYDKDF (reference sequence). The CDR3 nucleotides are TGTGCCACCAGCAGGACTACGGGCCTTACCTATGGCTACACCTTC. This gives the protein CATSRTTGLTYGYTF.

This clone has just a few counts. The rearrangement uses TRBV13 and TRBJ1-6, with D unclear. Trimming cost V 5 bases and J 4 bases, with 12 bases left between them. The CDR3 covers 15 residues. Germline V gene lookup returns CDR1 PRHDT and CDR2 FYEKMQ (reference sequence). The CDR3 DNA reads TGTGCCAGCAGCCAAGGGTCGGGATATAATTCACCCCTCCACTTT. Translating gives CASSQGSGYNSPLHF. The whole variable domain, filled in from reference TRBV13 and TRBJ1-6, reads AAGVIQSPRHLIKEKRETATLKCYPIPRHDTVYWYQQGPGQDPQFLISFYEKMQSDKGSIPDRFSAQQFSDYHSELNMSSLELGDSALYFCASSQGSGYNSPLHFGNGTRLTVT.

As regards this clone: A read error is possible here, since a much larger clone lies one base away. This specimen includes other DNA sequences encoding the same CDR3. The gene calls are TRBV4-1 and TRBJ1-6, with a possible D match to TRBD1 (5 bases). Looked up from germline, CDR1 is MGHRA and CDR2 is YSYEKL. The CDR3 runs 16 residues. The CDR3 protein is CASSLRMGRGDSPLHF. In nucleotides, the CDR3 is TGCGCTAGCAGCCTCCGCATGGGAAGGGGAGATTCACCCCTCCACTTT.

V usage is TRBV11-3 and J usage is TRBJ2-3, with D perhaps TRBD2 (6 bases). Germline values: CDR1 SGHNT, CDR2 YENEEA. The CDR3 spans 16 residues. V was shortened by 5 bases and J by 0 bases, with 15 bases between the two germline ends. CDR3 protein: CASSQGLPLSTDTQYF. In nucleotides, the CDR3 is TGTGCCAGCAGCCAGGGACTCCCCTTAAGCACAGATACGCAGTATTTT.

The table lists this clone with a count of one. This sequence joins TRBV3-1 (or the pseudogene TRBV3-2) and TRBJ2-5; TRBD2 matches 12 bases. The junction had 5 bases not matched to a gene; V was cut back by 5 bases and J by 4 bases. Germline V gene lookup returns CDR1 LGHDT and CDR2 YNNKEL (reference sequence). There are 15 residues in the CDR3. CDR3 bases: TGTGCCAGCAGCTCGACTAGCGGGAGTCGAGAGACCCAGTACTTC. It encodes CASSSTSGSRETQYF.

The gene calls are TRBV11-3 and TRBJ2-1, with 7 bases identical to TRBD2. V dropped 4 bases and J dropped 5; count of bases not matched to a gene: 5. The CDR3 runs to 14 residues. CDR1 and CDR2 from the germline V gene are SGHNT and YENEEA. CDR3 nucleotide sequence: TGTGCCAGCAGCTATAGCGGGTGGGACAATGAGCAGTTCTTC. This encodes CASSYSGWDNEQFF.

About this clone: Other nucleotide sequences in the sample specify the same CDR3. V gene TRBV25-1 combines with J gene TRBJ2-3; 8 nucleotides line up with TRBD1. J lost 4 bases, V lost 1 base, and 1 base had no gene match. Germline V CDR1 and CDR2: MGHDK, SYGVNS. This CDR3 region has 14 residues. The CDR3 sequence is CASSESGGSDTQYF. The CDR3 nucleotides are TGTGCCAGCAGTGAATCAGGGGGCTCAGATACGCAGTATTTT.

This clone was seen only once. The rearrangement uses TRBV27 and TRBJ2-2; 9 nucleotides match TRBD2. V lost 7 bases and J lost 6; bases outside the gene matches: 9. From germline, CDR1 is MNHEY and CDR2 SMNVEV (reference sequence). The CDR3 loop spans 15 amino acids. CDR3 loop: CASTIGAGGPGELFF. The DNA for the CDR3 is TGTGCCAGCACCATAGGGGCGGGAGGGCCCGGGGAGCTGTTTTTT.

This clone was detected a few times. This rearrangement joins TRBV18 to TRBJ2-1, with D maybe TRBD2 (6 bases). This CDR3 contains 12 residues. In germline, CDR1 is KGHSH, CDR2 LQKENI. Deletions cut 4 bases from V and 7 bases from J, with 8 bases between. In nucleotides, the CDR3 is TGTGCCAGCTCACGGAGGGATAATGAGCAGTTCTTC. This translates into CASSRRDNEQFF.

This chain links TRBV25-1 with TRBJ2-2; D remains unclear. The CDR3 runs 14 residues. The V end was cut by 4 bases, the J end by 4 bases, with 10 bases between. Germline loops: CDR1 MGHDK, CDR2 SYGVNS. The CDR3 protein is CASSGVYGTGELFF. CDR3 nucleotide sequence: TGTGCCAGCAGTGGGGTATACGGCACCGGGGAGCTGTTTTTT. The full variable domain, rest sourced from reference TRBV25-1 and TRBJ2-2, is EADIYQTPRYLVIGTGKKITLECSQTMGHDKMYWYQQDPGMELHLIHYSYGVNSTEKGDLSSESTVSRIRTEHFPLTLESARPSHTSQYLCASSGVYGTGELFFGEGSRLTVL.

This clone was seen only once. V usage is TRBV7-6 and J usage is TRBJ2-7; 8 bases align to TRBD1. Germline CDR1 SGHVS, CDR2 FNYEAQ. J gave up 3 bases and V 1 base, and 5 bases lay outside the gene matches. CDR3 length: 15 amino acids. CDR3: CASSLGHGQGYEQYF. In nucleotides, the CDR3 is TGTGCCAGCAGCTTAGGGCACGGACAGGGCTACGAGCAGTACTTC.

V and J are TRBV5-1 and TRBJ1-5, with a possible D match to TRBD1 (6 bases). Germline CDR1 is SGHRS and CDR2 is YFSETQ. V dropped 3 bases and J dropped 0 bases, with 10 bases sitting between them. The CDR3 loop spans 15 amino acids. The CDR3 bases are TGCGCCAGCAGCTCAACAGGGAATAGCAATCAGCCCCAGCATTTT. Amino acids: CASSSTGNSNQPQHF. The whole variable domain, filled in from reference TRBV5-1 and TRBJ1-5, reads KAGVTQTPRYLIKTRGQQVTLSCSPISGHRSVSWYQQTPGQGLQFLFEYFSETQRNKGNFPGRFSGRQFSNSRSEMNVSTLELGDSALYLCASSSTGNSNQPQHFGDGTRLSIL.

V is TRBV4-1 and J is TRBJ2-1; TRBD2 matches 10 bases. Per germline, CDR1 MGHRA and CDR2 YSYEKL. V lost 6 bases to trimming and J lost 8 bases; unmatched junction nucleotides: 13. The CDR3 contains 16 residues. The CDR3 is CASSPLGSGGAYEQFF. The CDR3 DNA sequence: TGCGCCAGCAGTCCTTTGGGAAGCGGGGGGGCCTATGAGCAGTTCTTC.

The chain combines TRBV9 with TRBJ1-3; a possible D gene is TRBD1 (5 bases). Trimming cost V 0 bases and J 0 bases, with 16 bases left between them. CDR1 is SGDLS and CDR2 is YYNGEE in the germline V gene. The CDR3 has 18 residues. The CDR3 DNA sequence: TGTGCCAGCAGCGTAGGTGGGACGGAGAGCTTCTCTGGAAACACCATATATTTT. Residues: CASSVGGTESFSGNTIYF.